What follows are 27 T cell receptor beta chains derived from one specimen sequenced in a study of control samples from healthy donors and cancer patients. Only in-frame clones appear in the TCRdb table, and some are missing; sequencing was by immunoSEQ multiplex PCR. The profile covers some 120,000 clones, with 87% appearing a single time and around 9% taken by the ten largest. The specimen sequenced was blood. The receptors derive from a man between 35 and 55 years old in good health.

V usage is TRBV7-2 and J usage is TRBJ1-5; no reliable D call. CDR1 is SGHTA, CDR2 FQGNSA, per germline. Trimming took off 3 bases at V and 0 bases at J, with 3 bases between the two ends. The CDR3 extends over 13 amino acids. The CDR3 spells CASSFRSNQPQHF. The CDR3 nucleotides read TGTGCCAGCAGCTTTCGTAGCAATCAGCCCCAGCATTTT.

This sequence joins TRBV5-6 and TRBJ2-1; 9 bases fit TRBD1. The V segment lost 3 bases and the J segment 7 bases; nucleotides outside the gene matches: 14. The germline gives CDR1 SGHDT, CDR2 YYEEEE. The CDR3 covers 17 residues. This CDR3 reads CASSSKHNRGRANEQFF. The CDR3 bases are TGTGCCAGCAGCTCAAAACATAACAGGGGGCGAGCGAATGAGCAGTTCTTC.

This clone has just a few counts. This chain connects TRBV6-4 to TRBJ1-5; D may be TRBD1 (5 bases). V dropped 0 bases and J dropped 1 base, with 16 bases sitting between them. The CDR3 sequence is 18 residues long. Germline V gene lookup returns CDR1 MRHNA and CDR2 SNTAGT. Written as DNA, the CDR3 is TGTGCCAGCAGTGACTCGAGCGACAGCCAAGCCAGCAATCAGCCCCAGCATTTT. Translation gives CASSDSSDSQASNQPQHF.

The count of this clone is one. CDR3 bases: TGCGCCAGCAGCCAAGCAGGCCTACCGGTAAATGAGCAGTTCTTC. It encodes CASSQAGLPVNEQFF. The chain links TRBV4-1 to TRBJ2-1; D is unclear. CDR3 size: 15 residues. The V end was cut by 1 base, the J end by 7 bases, with 14 bases between. CDR1 and CDR2 (germline): MGHRA, YSYEKL.

CDR3 loop: CASSFFPQSAGSHTDTQYF. The CDR3 DNA follows: TGCGCCAGCAGCTTCTTCCCTCAATCTGCGGGGAGTCACACAGATACGCAGTATTTT. The chain links TRBV5-1 to TRBJ2-3; TRBD2 might be the D (6 bases). V lost 2 bases to trimming and J lost 2 bases, with 24 bases between them. CDR1 is SGHRS and CDR2 is YFSETQ in the germline V gene. The CDR3 consists of 19 residues.

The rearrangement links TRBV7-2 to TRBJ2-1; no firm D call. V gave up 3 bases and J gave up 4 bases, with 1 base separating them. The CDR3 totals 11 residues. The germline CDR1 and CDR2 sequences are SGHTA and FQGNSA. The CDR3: CASSFYNEQFF. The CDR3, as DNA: TGTGCCAGCAGCTTTTACAATGAGCAGTTCTTC.

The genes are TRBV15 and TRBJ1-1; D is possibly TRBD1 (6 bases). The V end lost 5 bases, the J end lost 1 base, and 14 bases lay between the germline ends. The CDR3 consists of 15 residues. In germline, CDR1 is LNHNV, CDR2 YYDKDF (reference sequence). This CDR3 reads CATSSHGTSNTEAFF. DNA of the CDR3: TGTGCCACCAGCTCTCACGGGACATCGAACACTGAAGCTTTCTTT.

The CDR3 reads CASRVTGRNSNQPQHF. In DNA, the CDR3 is TGTGCCAGCAGAGTTACCGGACGGAATAGCAATCAGCCCCAGCATTTT. The V call is TRBV27, the J call TRBJ1-5; no definite D call. Trimming pared 6 bases from V and 0 bases from J, leaving 15 bases between. This CDR3 region has 16 residues. Germline loops: CDR1 MNHEY, CDR2 SMNVEV (reference sequence).

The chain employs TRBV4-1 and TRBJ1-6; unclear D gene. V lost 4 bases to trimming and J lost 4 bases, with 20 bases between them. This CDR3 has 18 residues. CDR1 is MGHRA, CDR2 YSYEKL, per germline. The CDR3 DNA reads TGCGCCAGCAGCCGAGCAGCCCTGCAGACCACTTATAATTCACCCCTCCACTTT. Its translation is CASSRAALQTTYNSPLHF.

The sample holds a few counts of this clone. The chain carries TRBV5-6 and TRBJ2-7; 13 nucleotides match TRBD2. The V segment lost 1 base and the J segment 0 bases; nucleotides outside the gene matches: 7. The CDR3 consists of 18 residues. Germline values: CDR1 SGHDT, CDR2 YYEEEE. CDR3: CASSLPGLAGLSSYEQYF. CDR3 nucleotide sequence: TGTGCCAGCAGCTTGCCGGGACTAGCGGGGCTTAGCTCCTACGAGCAGTACTTC. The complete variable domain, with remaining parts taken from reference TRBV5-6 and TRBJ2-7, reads DAGVTQSPTHLIKTRGQQVTLRCSPKSGHDTVSWYQQALGQGPQFIFQYYEEEERQRGNFPDRFSGHQFPNYSSELNVNALLLGDSALYLCASSLPGLAGLSSYEQYFGPGTRLTVT.

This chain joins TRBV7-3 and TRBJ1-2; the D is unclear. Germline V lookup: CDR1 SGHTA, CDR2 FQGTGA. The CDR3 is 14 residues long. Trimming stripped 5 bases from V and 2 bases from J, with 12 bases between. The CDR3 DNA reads TGTGCCAGCAGCCGGACCAACGGCAACTATGGCTACACCTTC. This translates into CASSRTNGNYGYTF. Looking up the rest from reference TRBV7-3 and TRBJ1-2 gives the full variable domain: GAGVSQTPSNKVTEKGKYVELRCDPISGHTALYWYRQSLGQGPEFLIYFQGTGAADDSGLPNDRFFAVRPEGSVSTLKIQRTERGDSAVYLCASSRTNGNYGYTFGSGTRLTVV.

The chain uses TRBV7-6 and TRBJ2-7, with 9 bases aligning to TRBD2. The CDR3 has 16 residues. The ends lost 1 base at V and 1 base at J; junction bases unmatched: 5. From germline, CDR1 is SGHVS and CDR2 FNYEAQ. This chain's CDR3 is CASSLVSAGGSYEQYF. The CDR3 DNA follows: TGTGCCAGCAGCTTAGTTTCGGCGGGGGGGTCCTACGAGCAGTACTTC.

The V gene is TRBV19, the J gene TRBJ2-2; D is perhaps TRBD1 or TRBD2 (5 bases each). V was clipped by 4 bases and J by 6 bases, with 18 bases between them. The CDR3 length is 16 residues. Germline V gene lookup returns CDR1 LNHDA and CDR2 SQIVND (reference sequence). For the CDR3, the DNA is TGTGCCAGTAGTACGCCGAGGGGTGGTTCGGCCGGGGAGCTGTTTTTT. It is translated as CASSTPRGGSAGELFF.

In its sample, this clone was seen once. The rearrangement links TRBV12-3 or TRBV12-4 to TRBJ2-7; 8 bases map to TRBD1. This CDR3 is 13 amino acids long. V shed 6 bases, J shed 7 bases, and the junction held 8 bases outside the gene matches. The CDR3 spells CASRKTGAGEQYF. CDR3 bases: TGTGCCAGCAGGAAGACAGGGGCGGGTGAGCAGTACTTC.

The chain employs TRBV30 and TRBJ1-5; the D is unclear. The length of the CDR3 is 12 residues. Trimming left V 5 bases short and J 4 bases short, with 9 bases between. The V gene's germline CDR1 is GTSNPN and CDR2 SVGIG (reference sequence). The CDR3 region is CAWGRMNQPQHF. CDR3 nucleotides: TGTGCCTGGGGACGGATGAATCAGCCCCAGCATTTT.

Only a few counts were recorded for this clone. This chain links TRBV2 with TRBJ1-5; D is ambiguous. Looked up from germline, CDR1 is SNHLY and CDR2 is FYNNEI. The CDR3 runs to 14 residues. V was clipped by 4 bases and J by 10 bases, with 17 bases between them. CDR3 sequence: CASSGAPPPRPQHF. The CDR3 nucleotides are TGTGCCAGCAGTGGGGCCCCCCCGCCCCGCCCCCAGCATTTT. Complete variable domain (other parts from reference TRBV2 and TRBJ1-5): EPEVTQTPSHQVTQMGQEVILRCVPISNHLYFYWYRQILGQKVEFLVSFYNNEISEKSEIFDDQFSVERPDGSNFTLKIRSTKLEDSAMYFCASSGAPPPRPQHFGDGTRLSIL.

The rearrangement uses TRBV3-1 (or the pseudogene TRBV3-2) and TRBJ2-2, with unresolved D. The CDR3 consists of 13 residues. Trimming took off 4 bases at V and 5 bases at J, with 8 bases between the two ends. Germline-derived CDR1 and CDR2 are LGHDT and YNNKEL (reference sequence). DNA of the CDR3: TGTGCCAGCAGCCTAGCCCTGACCGGGGAGCTGTTTTTT. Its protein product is CASSLALTGELFF.

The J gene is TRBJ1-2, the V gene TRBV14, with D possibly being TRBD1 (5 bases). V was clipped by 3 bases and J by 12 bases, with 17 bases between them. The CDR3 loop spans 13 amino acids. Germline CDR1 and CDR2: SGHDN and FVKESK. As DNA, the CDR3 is TGTGCCAGCAGCCACTTCGGGGCCAACCATAACACCTTC. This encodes CASSHFGANHNTF.

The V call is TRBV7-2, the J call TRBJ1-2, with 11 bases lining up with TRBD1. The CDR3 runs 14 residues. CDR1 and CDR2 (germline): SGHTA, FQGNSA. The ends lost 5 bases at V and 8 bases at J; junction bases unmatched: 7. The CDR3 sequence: CASSRDRGGKGYTF. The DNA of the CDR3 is TGTGCCAGCAGCCGGGACAGGGGGGGAAAAGGCTACACCTTC.

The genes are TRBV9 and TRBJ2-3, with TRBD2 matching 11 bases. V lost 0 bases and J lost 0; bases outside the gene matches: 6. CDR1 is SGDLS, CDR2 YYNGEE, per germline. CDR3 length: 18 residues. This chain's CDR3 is CASSVGGSGGASTDTQYF. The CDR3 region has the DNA TGTGCCAGCAGCGTAGGAGGTAGCGGGGGGGCAAGCACAGATACGCAGTATTTT.

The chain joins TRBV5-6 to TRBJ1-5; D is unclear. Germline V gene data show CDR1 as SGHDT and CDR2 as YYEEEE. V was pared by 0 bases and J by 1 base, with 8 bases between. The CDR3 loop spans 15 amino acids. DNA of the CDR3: TGTGCCAGCAGCTTGGCGGCGGCCAGCAATCAGCCCCAGCATTTT. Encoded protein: CASSLAAASNQPQHF.

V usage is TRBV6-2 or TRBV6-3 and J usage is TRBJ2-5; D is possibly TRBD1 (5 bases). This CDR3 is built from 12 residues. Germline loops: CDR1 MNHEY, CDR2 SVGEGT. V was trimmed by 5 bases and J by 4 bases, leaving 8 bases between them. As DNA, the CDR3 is TGTGCCAGCAGTACCCAGGGAGAGACCCAGTACTTC. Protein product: CASSTQGETQYF.

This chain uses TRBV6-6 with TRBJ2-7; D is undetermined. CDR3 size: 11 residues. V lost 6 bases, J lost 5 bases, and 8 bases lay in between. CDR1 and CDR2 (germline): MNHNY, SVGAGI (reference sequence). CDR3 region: CASSIRDEQYF. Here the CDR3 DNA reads TGTGCCAGCAGCATACGGGACGAGCAGTACTTC.

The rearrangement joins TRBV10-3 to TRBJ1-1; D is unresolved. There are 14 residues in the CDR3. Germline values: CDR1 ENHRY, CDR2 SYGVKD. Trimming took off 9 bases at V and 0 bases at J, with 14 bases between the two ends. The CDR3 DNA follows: TGTGCCATTTCTTCGACTGAACTGAACACTGAAGCTTTCTTT. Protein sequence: CAISSTELNTEAFF.

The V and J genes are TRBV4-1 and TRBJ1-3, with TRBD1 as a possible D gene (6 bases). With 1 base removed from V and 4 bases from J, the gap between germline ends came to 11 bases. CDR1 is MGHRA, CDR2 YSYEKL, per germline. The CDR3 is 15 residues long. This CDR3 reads CASSQVGGQGNTIYF. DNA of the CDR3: TGCGCCAGCAGCCAAGTGGGGGGGCAAGGAAACACCATATATTTT.

The CDR3 bases are TGTGCCACCAGTGCGTCAGGGGGCCGCACCGGGGAGCTGTTTTTT. This sequence encodes CATSASGGRTGELFF. This sequence joins TRBV24-1 and TRBJ2-2, with 8 bases lining up with TRBD1. Trimming took 5 bases from V and 4 from J; bases not matched to a gene: 5. The V gene's germline CDR1 is KGHDR and CDR2 SFDVKD. This CDR3 comprises 15 residues.

The DNA for the CDR3 is TGTGCCAGCAGCTTAAGTACGGCCCGCTCCTACGAGCAGTACTTC. As protein: CASSLSTARSYEQYF. The V gene is TRBV7-3, the J gene TRBJ2-7; D gene uncertain. From germline, CDR1 is SGHTA and CDR2 FQGTGA. The CDR3 has 15 amino acids. V dropped 1 base and J dropped 0 bases, with 10 bases sitting between them.